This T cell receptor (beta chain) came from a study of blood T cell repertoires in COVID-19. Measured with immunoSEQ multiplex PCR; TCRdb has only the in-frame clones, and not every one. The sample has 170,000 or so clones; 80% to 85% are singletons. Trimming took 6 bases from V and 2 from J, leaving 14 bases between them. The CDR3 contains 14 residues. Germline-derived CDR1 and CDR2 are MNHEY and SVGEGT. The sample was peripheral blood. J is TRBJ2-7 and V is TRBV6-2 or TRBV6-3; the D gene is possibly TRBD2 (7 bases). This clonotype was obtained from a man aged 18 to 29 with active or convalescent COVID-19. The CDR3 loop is CASSLIGGAYEQYF. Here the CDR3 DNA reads TGTGCCAGCAGCCTCATAGGGGGGGCCTACGAGCAGTACTTC.